This TCR beta chain was captured in a study of technical replicates of blood from a few donors. Germline V gene data show CDR1 as LGHNA and CDR2 as YSLEER. This CDR3 spans 18 amino acids. V lost 0 bases and J 0 bases, leaving 14 bases between the germline ends. TCRdb's copy holds only in-frame clones and misses some; the assay was immunoSEQ multiplex PCR. The sample shows roughly 60,000 clones, approximately 87% of them seen only once. This chain uses TRBV4-3 with TRBJ2-2; tentatively, D is TRBD2 (5 bases). The TCR sequence derives from a human donor in good health. Some clones in this sample may be carry-over from other donors' samples. The sample consisted of PBMCs. The CDR3 nucleotides read TGCGCCAGCAGCCAAGACTTTCCTCGGAGGACGAACACCGGGGAGCTGTTTTTT. Amino acids: CASSQDFPRRTNTGELFF.